This is a list of T cell receptor beta chains from one sample in a study of molecular identifiers for immune sequencing clone quantification. TCRdb itself ran the PCR reads through MiXCR, one entry per CDR3 protein. The table has approximately 630,000 distinct CDR3 sequences, 25% seen once. Input material: naive CD8+ T cells from blood, with Jurkat cell RNA spiked in. The receptors were gathered from a human donor in good health. Some libraries in this study had Jurkat cell RNA spiked in. Each CDR3 is given with its conserved first and last residue. The D gene is left open where the match is weak. Clone size is given for some rows only: seen once, a few or many times, or a class if the clone is expanded.

clone_size d_call j_call v_call cdr3_aa cdr3_nt
- - TRBJ2-3 TRBV24-1 CATSDAPFFSESTGTQYF TGTGCCACCAGTGATGCCCCCTTCTTTAGCGAGAGCACAGGTACGCAGTATTTT
few TRBD2 TRBJ2-7 TRBV5-3 CASSVEPGLAWYEQYF TGTGCCAGCAGCGTCGAACCGGGACTAGCGTGGTACGAGCAGTACTTC
many TRBD1 TRBJ2-7 TRBV20-1 CSAPGTGWYEQYF TGCAGTGCCCCAGGGACAGGGTGGTACGAGCAGTACTTC
few - TRBJ2-1 TRBV4-1 CASRPTGYNEQFF TGCGCCAGCAGACCGACAGGCTACAATGAGCAGTTCTTC
many TRBD1 TRBJ2-6 TRBV12-3/TRBV12-4 CASSGTGSSGANVLTF TGTGCCAGCAGCGGGACAGGAAGCTCTGGGGCCAACGTCCTGACTTTC
many - TRBJ2-5 TRBV2 CASIRRVQETQYF TGTGCCAGCATCAGGCGGGTGCAAGAGACCCAGTACTTC
many - TRBJ2-2 TRBV29-1 CSVEIAAANTGELFF TGCAGCGTTGAAATCGCAGCCGCGAACACCGGGGAGCTGTTTTTT
many TRBD2 TRBJ2-3 TRBV7-2 CASSLVGVLAGGQDTQYF TGTGCCAGCAGCTTAGTGGGAGTACTAGCGGGGGGGCAAGATACGCAGTATTTT
- TRBD2 TRBJ2-7 TRBV12-3/TRBV12-4 CASSTSSGGADEQYF TGTGCCAGCAGTACCTCTAGCGGGGGGGCCGACGAGCAGTACTTC
- TRBD2 TRBJ2-3 TRBV28 CASSYPRSSGRATVSTDTQYF TGTGCCAGCAGTTATCCCCGTAGTAGCGGGAGGGCCACCGTTAGCACAGATACGCAGTATTTT
few TRBD1 TRBJ2-7 TRBV5-4 CASSQGQEKSYEQYF TGTGCCAGCAGCCAAGGACAGGAAAAGTCCTACGAGCAGTACTTC
many TRBD1 TRBJ1-4 TRBV19 CASTPSTGGAWEKLFF TGTGCCAGTACCCCTTCCACAGGGGGCGCATGGGAAAAACTGTTTTTT
- TRBD1 TRBJ2-2 TRBV2 CASSSRGRGTGELFF TGTGCGAGCAGTTCCAGGGGGCGCGGGACCGGGGAGCTGTTTTTT
- - TRBJ2-7 TRBV7-9 CASSHRLFYEQYF TGTGCCAGCAGCCACAGGCTGTTCTACGAGCAGTACTTC
- TRBD2 TRBJ2-7 TRBV3-1 CASSPETSGREEDYEQYF TGTGCCAGCAGCCCAGAGACTAGCGGGAGAGAAGAGGACTACGAGCAGTACTTC
few - TRBJ2-5 TRBV27 CASSWASRYQETQYF TGTGCCAGCAGTTGGGCTAGCAGGTACCAAGAGACCCAGTACTTC
few TRBD2 TRBJ2-1 TRBV12-3/TRBV12-4 CASSRAAGLYNEQFF TGTGCCAGCAGTCGGGCAGCGGGACTCTACAATGAGCAGTTCTTC
- TRBD1 TRBJ1-3 TRBV7-2 CASSERQGYSGNTIYF TGTGCCAGCAGCGAAAGACAGGGATACTCTGGAAACACCATATATTTT